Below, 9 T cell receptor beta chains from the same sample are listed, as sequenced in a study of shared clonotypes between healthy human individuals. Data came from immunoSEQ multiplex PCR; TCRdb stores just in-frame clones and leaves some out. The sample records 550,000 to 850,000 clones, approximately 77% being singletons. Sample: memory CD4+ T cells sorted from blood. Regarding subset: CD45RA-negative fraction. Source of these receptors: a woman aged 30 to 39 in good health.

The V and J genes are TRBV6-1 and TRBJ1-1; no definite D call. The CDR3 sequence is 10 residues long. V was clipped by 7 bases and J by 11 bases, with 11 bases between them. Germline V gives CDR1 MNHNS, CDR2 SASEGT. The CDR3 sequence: CASIDMRAFF. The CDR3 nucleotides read TGTGCCAGCATAGACATGCGGGCTTTCTTT.

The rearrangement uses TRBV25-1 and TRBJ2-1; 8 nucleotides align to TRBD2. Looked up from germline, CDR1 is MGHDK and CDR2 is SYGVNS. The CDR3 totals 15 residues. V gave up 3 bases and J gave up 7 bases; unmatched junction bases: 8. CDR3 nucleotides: TGTGCCAGCAGTGAGTTGGGAGCGGGAGTTAATGAGCAGTTCTTC. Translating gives CASSELGAGVNEQFF.

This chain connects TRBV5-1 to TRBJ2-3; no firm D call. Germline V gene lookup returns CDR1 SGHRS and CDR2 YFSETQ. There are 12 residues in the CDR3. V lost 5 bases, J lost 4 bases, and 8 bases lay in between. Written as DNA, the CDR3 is TGCGCCAGCAGACAGACCGCAGATACGCAGTATTTT. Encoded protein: CASRQTADTQYF.

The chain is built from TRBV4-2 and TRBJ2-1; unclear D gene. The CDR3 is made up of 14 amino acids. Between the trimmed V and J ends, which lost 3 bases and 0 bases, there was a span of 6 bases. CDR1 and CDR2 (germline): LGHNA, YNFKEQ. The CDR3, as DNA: TGTGCCAGCAGCCACCCTCGCTCCTACAATGAGCAGTTCTTC. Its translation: CASSHPRSYNEQFF.

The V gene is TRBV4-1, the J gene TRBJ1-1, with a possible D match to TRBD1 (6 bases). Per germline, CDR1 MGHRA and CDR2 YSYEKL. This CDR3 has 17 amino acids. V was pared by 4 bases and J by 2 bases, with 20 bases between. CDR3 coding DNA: TGCGCCAGCAGCCGCCTTCAGGGGCGTCCCAACAACACTGAAGCTTTCTTT. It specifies CASSRLQGRPNNTEAFF.

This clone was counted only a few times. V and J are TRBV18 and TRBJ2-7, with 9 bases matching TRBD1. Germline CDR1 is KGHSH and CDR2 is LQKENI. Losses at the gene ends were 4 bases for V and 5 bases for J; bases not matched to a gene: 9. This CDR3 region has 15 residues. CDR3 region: CASSQWTGDMNEQYF. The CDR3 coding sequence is TGTGCCAGCTCACAGTGGACAGGGGACATGAACGAGCAGTACTTC.

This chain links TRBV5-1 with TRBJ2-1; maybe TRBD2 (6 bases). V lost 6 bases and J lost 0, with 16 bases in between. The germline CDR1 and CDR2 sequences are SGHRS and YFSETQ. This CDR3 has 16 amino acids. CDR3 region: CASKGGAALSYNEQFF. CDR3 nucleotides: TGCGCCAGCAAGGGCGGGGCAGCCCTCTCCTACAATGAGCAGTTCTTC.

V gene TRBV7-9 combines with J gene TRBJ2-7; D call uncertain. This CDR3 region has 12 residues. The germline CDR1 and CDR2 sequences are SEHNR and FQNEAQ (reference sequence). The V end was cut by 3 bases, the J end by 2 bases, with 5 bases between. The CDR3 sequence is CASSLVPYEQYF. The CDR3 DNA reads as TGTGCCAGCAGCTTGGTACCCTACGAGCAGTACTTC.

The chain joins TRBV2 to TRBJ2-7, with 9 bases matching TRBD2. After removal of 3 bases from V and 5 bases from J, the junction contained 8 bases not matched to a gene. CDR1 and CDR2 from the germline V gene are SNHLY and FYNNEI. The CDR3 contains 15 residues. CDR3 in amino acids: CASSDRSSGIHEQYF. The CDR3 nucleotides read TGTGCCAGCAGTGATAGGTCTAGCGGGATTCACGAGCAGTACTTC. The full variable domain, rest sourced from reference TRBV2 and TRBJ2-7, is EPEVTQTPSHQVTQMGQEVILRCVPISNHLYFYWYRQILGQKVEFLVSFYNNEISEKSEIFDDQFSVERPDGSNFTLKIRSTKLEDSAMYFCASSDRSSGIHEQYFGPGTRLTVT.